The 30 T cell receptor beta chains below come from one sample, sequenced in a study of blood T cell repertoires in COVID-19. The data were produced by immunoSEQ multiplex PCR, yet TCRdb's version contains in-frame clones alone and is incomplete. The sample has some 200,000 clones; around 84% are singletons. Input material: peripheral blood. The origin of the receptors is a human donor in a cohort sampled during active COVID-19.

This clone was detected once. V usage is TRBV4-3 and J usage is TRBJ2-3; 8 bases align to TRBD1. The CDR3 extends over 16 amino acids. Unmatched junction bases numbered 10, after V lost 3 bases and J lost 5 bases. Germline V gene sequence: CDR1 LGHNA, CDR2 YSLEER. DNA for the CDR3: TGCGCCAGCAGCCAGATCACAGGGGGAAGTGGAGATACGCAGTATTTT. Translated: CASSQITGGSGDTQYF.

The chain uses TRBV4-2 and TRBJ2-3, with D perhaps matching TRBD2 (5 bases). Germline V gene sequence: CDR1 LGHNA, CDR2 YNFKEQ. Trimming shortened V by 4 bases and J by 5 bases, and 22 bases separated the two germline ends. The CDR3 length is 17 residues. The CDR3 nucleotides read TGTGCCAGCAGCCGAGTAAGCAATAAGGGCCGGGGAGATACGCAGTATTTT. Translated, it gives CASSRVSNKGRGDTQYF.

This sequence joins TRBV19 and TRBJ1-1; D is uncertain. V lost 8 bases and J lost 3, with 10 bases in between. CDR1 and CDR2 (germline): LNHDA, SQIVND (reference sequence). This CDR3 is 12 amino acids long. The CDR3 here is CASPVEYTEAFF. The CDR3 coding sequence is TGTGCCAGTCCTGTGGAGTACACTGAAGCTTTCTTT.

V and J are TRBV9 and TRBJ2-1, with 10 bases that match TRBD2. The J segment lost 1 base and the V segment lost 3 bases, leaving 4 bases of the junction unmatched. The CDR3 loop spans 16 amino acids. Germline CDR1 is SGDLS and CDR2 is YYNGEE. The DNA for the CDR3 is TGTGCCAGCAGCGCTAGCGGGAGTCTTTCCTACAATGAGCAGTTCTTC. Translated: CASSASGSLSYNEQFF.

The V call is TRBV5-1, the J call TRBJ2-3, with 11 nucleotides matching TRBD2. V lost 0 bases and J lost 5; bases outside the gene matches: 14. The CDR3 is made up of 19 amino acids. Germline CDR1 and CDR2: SGHRS and YFSETQ. Here the CDR3 DNA reads TGCGCCAGCAGCTTGGCCGTTAGGCTAGCGGGAGGACGGGTAGATACGCAGTATTTT. It translates to CASSLAVRLAGGRVDTQYF.

The chain combines TRBV25-1 with TRBJ1-1; the D is unclear. V was clipped by 6 bases and J by 6 bases, with 11 bases between them. This CDR3 has 12 amino acids. CDR1 MGHDK and CDR2 SYGVNS come from the germline V gene. Written as DNA, the CDR3 is TGTGCCAGCAGCCTATTTGGAGCTGAAGCTTTCTTT. Its protein is CASSLFGAEAFF.

This clone was detected once. V usage is TRBV5-1 and J usage is TRBJ2-2, with a possible D match to TRBD1 (6 bases). The V end was cut by 4 bases, the J end by 1 base, with 11 bases between. In germline, CDR1 is SGHRS, CDR2 YFSETQ. The length of the CDR3 is 15 residues. This CDR3 is CASSPTGENTGELFF. CDR3 bases: TGCGCCAGCAGCCCGACAGGCGAGAACACCGGGGAGCTGTTTTTT.

The chain is built from TRBV5-1 and TRBJ1-2; no firm D call. V was clipped by 6 bases and J by 0 bases, with 12 bases between them. CDR1 and CDR2 from the germline V gene are SGHRS and YFSETQ. The CDR3 extends over 14 amino acids. CDR3 DNA: TGCGCCAGCACCCTCTCTCCCGCTAACTATGGCTACACCTTC. It codes for CASTLSPANYGYTF.

This chain uses TRBV3-1 (or the pseudogene TRBV3-2) with TRBJ1-3; D gene uncertain. The CDR3 has 13 amino acids. Germline V gene data show CDR1 as LGHDT and CDR2 as YNNKEL (reference sequence). Trimming pared 3 bases from V and 1 base from J, leaving 4 bases between. Here the CDR3 DNA reads TGTGCCAGCAGCCAGCTATCTGGAAACACCATATATTTT. The encoded protein is CASSQLSGNTIYF.

The genes are TRBV7-8 and TRBJ1-5; weak D call: TRBD1 (5 bases). This CDR3 is built from 15 residues. V lost 3 bases, J lost 4 bases, and 13 bases lay in between. Germline V gene lookup returns CDR1 SGHVS and CDR2 FQNEAQ. CDR3 protein: CASSFRQGRNQPQHF. CDR3 coding DNA: TGTGCCAGCAGCTTTCGGCAGGGTAGGAATCAGCCCCAGCATTTT. The full variable domain, with the rest looked up from reference TRBV7-8 and TRBJ1-5, is GAGVSQSPRYKVAKRGQDVALRCDPISGHVSLFWYQQALGQGPEFLTYFQNEAQLDKSGLPSDRFFAERPEGSVSTLKIQRTQQEDSAVYLCASSFRQGRNQPQHFGDGTRLSIL.

A few counts support this clone. The chain has TRBV9 and TRBJ2-3; 9 nucleotides match TRBD2. There are 16 residues in the CDR3. Per the germline V gene, CDR1 is SGDLS and CDR2 is YYNGEE. V trimming: 5 bases; J trimming: 2 bases; junction bases outside the gene matches: 9. The CDR3 is CASSANPSGDTDTQYF. The CDR3 nucleotides are TGTGCCAGCAGTGCGAATCCTAGCGGGGACACAGATACGCAGTATTTT.

This sequence joins TRBV25-1 and TRBJ1-2; TRBD1 is a possible D gene (6 bases). The CDR3 has 14 residues. The V gene's germline CDR1 is MGHDK and CDR2 SYGVNS. Trimming stripped 2 bases from V and 6 bases from J, with 13 bases between. The CDR3 loop reads CASSEGGHWDGYTF. The DNA of the CDR3 is TGTGCCAGCAGTGAAGGGGGACACTGGGATGGCTACACCTTC.

The V call is TRBV15, the J call TRBJ1-5; a possible D gene is TRBD1 (6 bases). CDR1 and CDR2 (germline): LNHNV, YYDKDF (reference sequence). The CDR3 contains 14 residues. The V gene lost 5 bases and the J gene lost 4 bases, with 12 bases spanning the gap. The CDR3 sequence is CATSGGGENQPQHF. The DNA for the CDR3 is TGTGCCACCAGCGGGGGGGGCGAGAATCAGCCCCAGCATTTT.

In its sample, this clone was seen a few times. The chain has TRBV19 and TRBJ1-4; D not certain. V lost 0 bases to trimming and J lost 10 bases, with 15 bases between them. CDR3 length equals 15 residues. Germline V CDR1 and CDR2: LNHDA, SQIVND (reference sequence). In nucleotides, the CDR3 is TGTGCCAGTAGTATAGATCGAGGACTACCTGGAAAACTGTTTTTT. It yields the protein CASSIDRGLPGKLFF.

This clone came up a few times. This chain links TRBV7-9 with TRBJ1-4; 9 nucleotides agree with TRBD1. The CDR3 has 14 amino acids. The junction had 0 bases not matched to a gene; V was cut back by 1 base and J by 6 bases. CDR1 is SEHNR and CDR2 is FQNEAQ in the germline V gene (reference sequence). The CDR3 nucleotides read TGTGCCAGCAGCTTAGGGACAGGGGATGAAAAACTGTTTTTT. Translated: CASSLGTGDEKLFF.

This clone came up a few times. V and J are TRBV5-4 and TRBJ2-7, with 10 bases lining up with TRBD2. The CDR3 length is 16 residues. After removal of 6 bases from V and 6 bases from J, the junction contained 15 bases not matched to a gene. Germline assignment: CDR1 SGHNT and CDR2 YYREEE (reference sequence). CDR3 region: CASTLTSGSLLGEQYF. The CDR3 DNA follows: TGTGCCAGCACCCTGACTAGCGGGTCCCTACTCGGCGAGCAGTACTTC.

The CDR3 DNA reads TGCGCCAGCAGCCAAGACTCGGGAAGGAACACTGAAGCTTTCTTT. This gives the protein CASSQDSGRNTEAFF. J is TRBJ1-1 and V is TRBV4-1; D remains ambiguous. Trimming cost V 0 bases and J 1 base, with 9 bases left between them. Germline V gene data show CDR1 as MGHRA and CDR2 as YSYEKL. The CDR3 is 15 amino acids.

The chain links TRBV20-1 to TRBJ1-2; the D gene is possibly TRBD1 (6 bases). V was trimmed by 3 bases and J by 8 bases, leaving 16 bases between them. CDR3 length: 13 amino acids. From germline, CDR1 is DFQATT and CDR2 SNEGSKA (reference sequence). Here the CDR3 DNA reads TGCAGTGCTAGTCTCTCAGGGGCGAAGGGCTACACCTTC. It encodes CSASLSGAKGYTF.

The chain carries TRBV7-6 and TRBJ1-4; D is unresolved. The V end was cut by 1 base, the J end by 1 base, with 10 bases between. CDR1 is SGHVS and CDR2 is FNYEAQ in the germline V gene. The CDR3 covers 16 residues. DNA for the CDR3: TGTGCCAGCAGCTTAGACGGAGTGCGAACTAATGAAAAACTGTTTTTT. Amino acid sequence: CASSLDGVRTNEKLFF.

This clone was detected only a few times. The genes are TRBV27 and TRBJ1-5; D possibly corresponds to TRBD1 (6 bases). The germline V gene has CDR1 MNHEY and CDR2 SMNVEV (reference sequence). The CDR3 is 13 residues long. V was shortened by 5 bases and J by 3 bases, with 8 bases between the two germline ends. CDR3 nucleotides: TGTGCCAGCAGTGGGGGCCACAATCAGCCCCAGCATTTT. It specifies CASSGGHNQPQHF.

This rearrangement joins TRBV6-5 to TRBJ1-2; TRBD1 is a possible D gene (5 bases). The V and J ends lost 11 bases and 0 bases respectively, with 13 bases between them. The CDR3 runs 13 residues. CDR1 is MNHEY and CDR2 is SVGAGI in the germline V gene. CDR3 sequence: CAVQTETNYGYTF. The DNA for the CDR3 is TGTGCCGTACAGACAGAGACTAACTATGGCTACACCTTC.

The rearrangement joins TRBV19 to TRBJ2-1, with D tentatively TRBD2 (5 bases). V was trimmed by 1 base and J by 7 bases, leaving 14 bases between them. This CDR3 is 15 amino acids long. CDR1 is LNHDA and CDR2 is SQIVND in the germline V gene (reference sequence). The CDR3 DNA sequence: TGTGCCAGTAGTATAGGGGTTGCGAGGGCAAATGAGCAGTTCTTC. Its translation is CASSIGVARANEQFF.

The rearrangement uses TRBV28 and TRBJ2-1, with a weak D call TRBD2 (6 bases). The CDR3 has 16 amino acids. Germline lookup yields CDR1 MDHEN and CDR2 SYDVKM. The ends were cut back, 2 bases at V and 4 bases at J, with 15 bases in the middle. Here the CDR3 reads CASSLRNSGFYNEQFF. CDR3 bases: TGTGCCAGCAGTTTACGTAATAGCGGATTTTACAATGAGCAGTTCTTC.

This clone was detected only once. The chain is built from TRBV6-5 and TRBJ2-7; no reliable D call. V was trimmed by 0 bases and J by 1 base, leaving 10 bases between them. In germline, CDR1 is MNHEY, CDR2 SVGAGI. This CDR3 contains 15 residues. The DNA for the CDR3 is TGTGCCAGCAGTTACTCTGGAGCCAGATCCTACGAGCAGTACTTC. Translation: CASSYSGARSYEQYF.

The rearrangement links TRBV5-1 to TRBJ2-3; 10 bases fit TRBD1. This CDR3 has 16 amino acids. V was clipped by 0 bases and J by 3 bases; unmatched bases: 4. CDR1 is SGHRS and CDR2 is YFSETQ in the germline V gene. The CDR3 coding sequence is TGCGCCAGCAGCTTGGCCGGGACAGGGGTGACAGATACGCAGTATTTT. Its protein product is CASSLAGTGVTDTQYF.

V gene TRBV27 combines with J gene TRBJ2-3, with D perhaps TRBD2 (5 bases). V lost 6 bases and J 2 bases, leaving 6 bases between the germline ends. Germline loops: CDR1 MNHEY, CDR2 SMNVEV (reference sequence). The CDR3 sequence is 12 residues long. For the CDR3, the DNA is TGTGCCAGCAGGGACTTCACAGATACGCAGTATTTT. Its translation is CASRDFTDTQYF.

V gene TRBV5-1 combines with J gene TRBJ2-3; TRBD2 agrees at 8 bases. After removal of 2 bases from V and 3 bases from J, the junction contained 8 bases not matched to a gene. The CDR3 extends over 16 amino acids. CDR1 is SGHRS, CDR2 YFSETQ, per germline. The CDR3 region has the DNA TGCGCCAGCAGCTTCGGGAGCGGGAGTACAACAGATACGCAGTATTTT. This encodes CASSFGSGSTTDTQYF.

This clone came up many times. CDR3 region: CASSLGGVAEQYF. In DNA, the CDR3 is TGTGCCAGCAGCTTAGGGGGAGTGGCCGAGCAGTACTTC. The V call is TRBV7-9, the J call TRBJ2-7; perhaps TRBD2 as D (5 bases). This CDR3 is 13 amino acids long. CDR1 and CDR2 from the germline V gene are SEHNR and FQNEAQ (reference sequence). With 1 base removed from V and 6 bases from J, the gap between germline ends came to 10 bases.

The chain links TRBV28 to TRBJ2-7; TRBD2 agrees at 7 bases. Germline CDR1 MDHEN, CDR2 SYDVKM. The trim removed 4 bases at V and 2 bases at J, leaving 11 bases unmatched. This CDR3 is 16 amino acids long. CDR3 residues: CASSSPSSGSTYEQYF. The CDR3 bases are TGTGCCAGCAGTTCCCCCTCTAGCGGAAGTACCTACGAGCAGTACTTC.

J is TRBJ1-6 and V is TRBV7-8; D perhaps matches TRBD1 (5 bases). In germline, CDR1 is SGHVS, CDR2 FQNEAQ. CDR3 length: 14 residues. The V end lost 0 bases, the J end lost 8 bases, and 8 bases lay between the germline ends. The CDR3 spells CASSLAPRDSPLHF. The DNA for the CDR3 is TGTGCCAGCAGCTTAGCTCCCAGGGATTCACCCCTCCACTTT.